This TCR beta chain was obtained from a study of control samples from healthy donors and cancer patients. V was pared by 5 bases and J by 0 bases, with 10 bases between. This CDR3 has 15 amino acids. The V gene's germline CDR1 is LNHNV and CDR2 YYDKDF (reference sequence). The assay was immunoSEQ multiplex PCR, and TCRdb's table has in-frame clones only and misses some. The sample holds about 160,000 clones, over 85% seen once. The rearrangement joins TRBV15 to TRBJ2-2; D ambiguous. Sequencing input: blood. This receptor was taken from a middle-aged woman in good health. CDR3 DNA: TGTGCCACCAGCCGCCGTGTATCGAACACCGGGGAGCTGTTTTTT. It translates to CATSRRVSNTGELFF.